This TCR beta chain was profiled in a study of T cell clonality in common variable immunodeficiency. Germline V lookup: CDR1 LNHDA, CDR2 SQIVND (reference sequence). V was pared by 5 bases and J by 1 base, with 13 bases between. The CDR3 contains 15 residues. This clone was detected ten times or more. Its cognate antigen is unknown. The read ends 3 residues early relative to the CDR3; the germline J gene fills the gap. CVID and control samples used equivalent genomic DNA input. Sequencing was performed with immunoSEQ multiplex PCR; in TCRdb, only in-frame clones are kept and a portion is missing. This sample carries tens of thousands of clones, none of them present only once. Study-level points and caveats: Compared with controls, CVID subjects had fewer shared TCRbeta clones. What drives increased CVID clonality needs T cell subpopulation sequencing. Fewer deletions and N-nucleotide insertions were reportedly seen in common variable immunodeficiency TCR beta sequences.

The gene calls are TRBV19 and TRBJ2-3, with D maybe TRBD2 (6 bases). The sequenced sample consisted of peripheral blood mononuclear cells. The sequence was collected from a person between 18 and 70 years old in good health. The CDR3 DNA, read in part, is TGTGCCAGTAGTCCCGCCCGCGGGGGCACAGATACG. Its translation is CASSPARGGTDT. The full CDR3 is CASSPARGGTDTQYF.